This TCR beta chain is from a study of read filtering for tumor transcriptome and immune sequencing. Regarding the study as a whole: Correlation between methods rose after single-read clonotypes were removed.

This CDR3 region has 14 residues. The germline V gene encodes CDR1 WSHSY and CDR2 SAAADI. V shed 3 bases and J shed 1 base, with 10 bases lying between them. From around 0.4 ug of RNA, a library with molecular barcoded alpha/delta and beta/gamma adaptors was made. TCRdb itself ran the reads through MiXCR, one entry per CDR3 protein. The sample shows fewer than 30,000 distinct CDR3 sequences, approximately 15% of them seen only once. This clonotype was picked up many times. Its target is unknown. The TCR sequence derives from a donor at least 40 years old with multiple myeloma. The genes are TRBV10-2 and TRBJ2-7; no definite D call. Sequenced input: a population of CD138-negative cells sorted from bone marrow. CDR3 sequence (DNA): TGCGCCAGCAGTGATCCGGGCCCATCCTACGAGCAGTACTTC. This translates into CASSDPGPSYEQYF.